What follows are 21 T cell receptor beta chains derived from one specimen sequenced in a study of T cell responses to AZD1222 COVID-19 vaccine. Assay: immunoSEQ multiplex PCR; the TCRdb copy retains only in-frame clones and omits some. The repertoire holds some 150,000 clones, with under 95% as singletons. The sample here was peripheral blood, taken on day 0 of AZD1222 vaccination. The receptors were gathered from an adult in good health.

The J gene is TRBJ2-1, the V gene TRBV7-3, with 11 bases that match TRBD2. Germline-derived CDR1 and CDR2 are SGHTA and FQGTGA. CDR3 length: 17 amino acids. Unmatched junction bases numbered 16, after V lost 5 bases and J lost 10 bases. CDR3 nucleotide sequence: TGTGCCAGCAGCCTCAAGGGTGTAGCGGGAGGGGTGAGGGAGCAGTTCTTC. Translated: CASSLKGVAGGVREQFF.

The chain has TRBV5-6 and TRBJ1-1; 11 positions agree with TRBD1. With V trimmed by 4 bases and J by 10 bases, 6 bases remained unmatched. The CDR3 is 13 amino acids. CDR1 SGHDT and CDR2 YYEEEE come from the germline V gene. CDR3 amino acids: CASSLGQGDGAFF. The CDR3 coding sequence is TGTGCCAGCAGCCTGGGACAGGGGGATGGAGCTTTCTTT.

This chain connects TRBV29-1 to TRBJ2-7; no clear D gene. The V gene lost 7 bases and the J gene lost 6 bases, with 25 bases spanning the gap. This CDR3 contains 15 residues. Per the germline V gene, CDR1 is SQVTM and CDR2 is ANQGSEA. The CDR3 reads CSAERQIGIESEQYF. The CDR3 DNA sequence: TGCAGCGCCGAGAGACAAATAGGGATAGAGTCCGAGCAGTACTTC.

This chain joins TRBV5-4 and TRBJ2-1; 9 bases map to TRBD2. J gave up 4 bases and V 4 bases, and 12 bases lay outside the gene matches. The CDR3 has 17 residues. From germline, CDR1 is SGHNT and CDR2 YYREEE (reference sequence). The CDR3 coding sequence is TGTGCCAGCAGCCCCCACCCCGGGCGGGGGGGTTACAATGAGCAGTTCTTC. The encoded protein is CASSPHPGRGGYNEQFF.

This CDR3 is CASSWGTEANYGYTF. The CDR3 DNA reads as TGTGCCAGCAGCTGGGGGACAGAAGCTAACTATGGCTACACCTTC. This sequence joins TRBV7-2 and TRBJ1-2; TRBD1 agrees at 7 bases. V was clipped by 4 bases and J by 0 bases; unmatched bases: 5. Germline assignment: CDR1 SGHTA and CDR2 FQGNSA. The CDR3 sequence is 15 residues long.

This clone was seen only once. The J gene is TRBJ2-7, the V gene TRBV21-1; the tabulated D call, TRBD2, remains unverified against the DNA. TRBV21-1 is shown as a pseudogene. The CDR3 totals 17 residues. CDR3: CASSKALSDWPSYEQYF. CDR3 nucleotide sequence: TGTGCCAGCAGCAAAGCGCTTTCGGACTGGCCGTCCTACGAGCAGTACTTC.

The chain is built from TRBV5-1 and TRBJ2-2; D unresolved. The CDR3 totals 14 residues. CDR1 is SGHRS, CDR2 YFSETQ, per germline. V lost 6 bases, J lost 7 bases, and 16 bases lay in between. Here the CDR3 DNA reads TGCGCCAGCACCCTAATCCAACAAGGCGGGGAGCTGTTTTTT. Protein product: CASTLIQQGGELFF.

This clone was detected a few times. The genes are TRBV6-4 and TRBJ2-1; 11 nucleotides line up with TRBD2. Trimming cost V 3 bases and J 8 bases; bases outside gene matches: 3. The CDR3 consists of 14 residues. CDR1 and CDR2 (germline): MRHNA, SNTAGT. The CDR3 spells CASSELAGVYEQFF. The CDR3 DNA follows: TGTGCCAGCAGTGAACTAGCGGGAGTTTATGAGCAGTTCTTC.

Comments on this clone: Distinct nucleotide sequences in the sample also encode this CDR3. The chain has TRBV5-1 and TRBJ1-1; possible D gene TRBD1, 6 bases. With 2 bases removed from V and 1 base from J, the gap between germline ends came to 6 bases. This CDR3 comprises 13 residues. The V gene's germline CDR1 is SGHRS and CDR2 YFSETQ. This CDR3 reads CASSLQGNTEAFF. CDR3 bases: TGCGCCAGCAGCTTACAGGGGAACACTGAAGCTTTCTTT.

The chain uses TRBV24-1 and TRBJ1-6; TRBD1 aligns across 9 bases. Germline assignment: CDR1 KGHDR and CDR2 SFDVKD. The CDR3 contains 17 residues. Trimming at V came to 5 bases and at J to 5 bases, leaving 9 bases not matched to a gene. CDR3 bases: TGTGCCACCAGTGGTCTTGAATGGACAGGGGATAATTCACCCCTCCACTTT. Protein product: CATSGLEWTGDNSPLHF.

The rearrangement uses TRBV5-5 and TRBJ2-7; D perhaps matches TRBD2 (5 bases). Germline lookup yields CDR1 SGHKS and CDR2 YYEKEE (reference sequence). CDR3 length: 14 residues. Trimming removed 6 bases from V and 0 bases from J, with 13 bases in between. The CDR3 bases are TGTGCCAGCAACGCGGACTTGAACTCCTACGAGCAGTACTTC. As protein: CASNADLNSYEQYF.

The rearrangement uses TRBV6-5 and TRBJ2-6; D unresolved. Trimming removed 0 bases at V and 2 bases at J, with 8 bases between. Germline-derived CDR1 and CDR2 are MNHEY and SVGAGI. CDR3 length equals 16 residues. This CDR3 reads CASSYSSTPGANVLTF. The CDR3 DNA is TGTGCCAGCAGTTACTCATCGACTCCTGGGGCCAACGTCCTGACTTTC.

V is TRBV2 and J is TRBJ2-5, with TRBD2 matching over 8 bases. CDR3 length equals 14 residues. CDR1 is SNHLY, CDR2 FYNNEI, per germline. Germline trimming cut 11 bases from V and 5 bases from J; bases unmatched to any gene: 13. Here the CDR3 reads CASSGGSRRETQYF. In DNA, the CDR3 is TGTGCCTCCAGCGGGGGCTCGAGGAGGGAGACCCAGTACTTC. Supplemented by reference TRBV2 and TRBJ2-5, the full variable domain reads EPEVTQTPSHQVTQMGQEVILRCVPISNHLYFYWYRQILGQKVEFLVSFYNNEISEKSEIFDDQFSVERPDGSNFTLKIRSTKLEDSAMYFCASSGGSRRETQYFGPGTRLLVL.

The CDR3 DNA sequence: TGTGCCAACCGACCCCTGGGGAAGAACACTGAAGCTTTCTTT. Translated: CANRPLGKNTEAFF. The chain joins TRBV7-2 to TRBJ1-1; no clear D gene. CDR1 and CDR2 (germline): SGHTA, FQGNSA. Between the trimmed V and J ends, which lost 10 bases and 1 base, there was a span of 16 bases. The CDR3 runs 14 residues.

The gene calls are TRBV11-2 and TRBJ1-1; TRBD1 matches 8 bases. The V gene's germline CDR1 is SGHAT and CDR2 FQNNGV. J was trimmed by 1 base and V by 1 base; bases with no gene match: 2. The CDR3 runs 15 residues. The CDR3 nucleotides are TGTGCCAGCAGCTTAGGACAGGGGTCGAACACTGAAGCTTTCTTT. Translation: CASSLGQGSNTEAFF.

J is TRBJ1-1 and V is TRBV6-5; no firm D call. This CDR3 has 11 amino acids. Trimming removed 7 bases from V and 7 bases from J, with 10 bases in between. Germline V lookup: CDR1 MNHEY, CDR2 SVGAGI. The CDR3 region has the DNA TGTGCCAGCACAGAAGGACGTGAAGCTTTCTTT. Protein: CASTEGREAFF.

The chain employs TRBV30 and TRBJ1-1, with a weak D call TRBD1 (5 bases). V was pared by 7 bases and J by 0 bases, with 9 bases between. Germline V CDR1 and CDR2: GTSNPN, SVGIG (reference sequence). This CDR3 spans 12 amino acids. DNA for the CDR3: TGTGCCTACCAGGGCTTGAACACTGAAGCTTTCTTT. This sequence encodes CAYQGLNTEAFF.

This chain uses TRBV5-1 with TRBJ1-3; TRBD1 agrees at 12 bases. The CDR3 contains 16 residues. J was trimmed by 0 bases and V by 3 bases; bases with no gene match: 1. CDR1 and CDR2 from the germline V gene are SGHRS and YFSETQ. The CDR3 protein is CASSWGQGASGNTIYF. In DNA form, the CDR3 reads TGCGCCAGCAGCTGGGGACAGGGGGCCTCTGGAAACACCATATATTTT.

The chain is built from TRBV15 and TRBJ1-5; D unresolved. CDR3 length equals 12 residues. Between the trimmed V and J ends, which lost 3 bases and 10 bases, there was a span of 10 bases. Germline-derived CDR1 and CDR2 are LNHNV and YYDKDF (reference sequence). DNA of the CDR3: TGTGCCACCAGCAGTGACCGGGGACCCCAGCATTTT. It specifies CATSSDRGPQHF.

This clone has only a few counts. This sequence joins TRBV6-5 and TRBJ2-5, with TRBD1 matching over 9 bases. The germline CDR1 and CDR2 sequences are MNHEY and SVGAGI. The CDR3 extends over 16 amino acids. The V gene end was trimmed by 0 bases and the J gene end by 0 bases; junction bases not matched to a gene: 2. CDR3 sequence (DNA): TGTGCCAGCAGTTACTCGGACAGGGGTTACCAAGAGACCCAGTACTTC. Its translation is CASSYSDRGYQETQYF.

This clone was seen more than once but under ten times. The chain employs TRBV19 and TRBJ2-1; D ambiguous. The CDR3 is 15 residues long. Germline V lookup: CDR1 LNHDA, CDR2 SQIVND (reference sequence). V lost 5 bases and J 2 bases, leaving 13 bases between the germline ends. The CDR3 DNA reads as TGTGCCAGTAGTCTCGGACCCTACGCCTACAATGAGCAGTTCTTC. This encodes CASSLGPYAYNEQFF. The variable domain in full, with the rest retrieved from reference TRBV19 and TRBJ2-1, is DGGITQSPKYLFRKEGQNVTLSCEQNLNHDAMYWYRQDPGQGLRLIYYSQIVNDFQKGDIAEGYSVSREKKESFPLTVTSAQKNPTAFYLCASSLGPYAYNEQFFGPGTRLTVL.